This TCR beta chain was recovered during a study of low-dose radiotherapy and immunotherapy resistance in tumors. Looking at the study overall: Cohort 1 patients were irradiated with 0.5 Gy fractions every 2 weeks to 6.5 Gy total. Intravenous administration to patients comprised nivolumab at 240 mg every two weeks and ipilimumab at 1 mg/kg every six weeks. Across 26 weeks, 13 Gy in total went to Cohort 2, delivered as 1 Gy per fraction every two weeks.

Time point denoted: after trial treatment. Noted treatment: LDRT plus nivolumab, ipilimumab, low-dose cyclophosphamide and aspirin (RACIN trial). Priming of first-strand cDNA relied on TRAV- and TRBV-specific primers (covering alpha and beta chains). TCR amplification involved 20 PCR cycles with a constant-region primer and V-primer adapter. TCRdb ran MiXCR on the reads and lists one entry per CDR3 protein. This table has about 84,000 distinct CDR3 sequences, roughly 17% appearing once. At least ten counts were recorded for this clonotype. The CDR3 extends over 14 amino acids. V gave up 3 bases and J gave up 6 bases, with 12 bases separating them. CDR1 and CDR2 (germline): SGHAT, FQNNGV.

The material sequenced was PBMCs, taken after low-dose radiotherapy plus immunotherapy. The J gene is TRBJ2-1, the V gene TRBV11-2; D tentatively fits TRBD1 or TRBD2 (5 bases each). The TCR was taken from a male donor with prostate cancer. CDR3 nucleotide sequence: TGTGCCAGCAGCTTTACAGGCGGGTCCAATGAGCAGTTCTTC. It yields the protein CASSFTGGSNEQFF.